Shown below are 31 T cell receptor beta chains from a single sample sequenced in a study of blood T cell repertoires in COVID-19. Assay: immunoSEQ multiplex PCR; the TCRdb copy retains only in-frame clones and omits some. In the table there are around 100,000 clones, 70% to 80% of which are singletons. Sample: peripheral blood. The receptors stem from a man between 60 and 70 years old with active or convalescent COVID-19.

The chain carries TRBV7-9 and TRBJ2-3; 9 positions match TRBD2. CDR1 and CDR2 (germline): SEHNR, FQNEAQ (reference sequence). This CDR3 spans 14 amino acids. J gave up 3 bases and V 7 bases, and 5 bases lay outside the gene matches. CDR3: CASMISGGTDTQYF. In DNA form, the CDR3 reads TGTGCCAGCATGATAAGCGGGGGGACAGATACGCAGTATTTT.

The chain carries TRBV5-6 and TRBJ1-1; weak D call: TRBD1 (6 bases). V lost 3 bases, J lost 4 bases, and 13 bases lay in between. This CDR3 is 14 amino acids long. Germline V gives CDR1 SGHDT, CDR2 YYEEEE. This chain's CDR3 is CASSYGTTSTEAFF. The CDR3 bases are TGTGCCAGCAGCTATGGGACAACTAGCACTGAAGCTTTCTTT.

This clone was detected only a few times. The gene calls are TRBV6-1 and TRBJ2-7, with 8 bases that match TRBD1. V dropped 3 bases and J dropped 6; count of bases not matched to a gene: 10. Germline V gives CDR1 MNHNS, CDR2 SASEGT. This CDR3 region has 15 residues. The CDR3, as DNA: TGTGCCAGCAGTGATTTGAGGACAGGGTTAAGCGAGCAGTACGTC. This codes for CASSDLRTGLSEQYV.

This clone was found once. This sequence joins TRBV19 and TRBJ2-2, with 7 bases fitting TRBD1. The germline CDR1 and CDR2 sequences are LNHDA and SQIVND (reference sequence). V gave up 8 bases and J gave up 0 bases; unmatched junction bases: 3. CDR3 length: 14 residues. The CDR3 spells CASGGQTNTGELFF. CDR3 sequence (DNA): TGTGCCAGTGGGGGACAGACGAACACCGGGGAGCTGTTTTTT. Together with reference TRBV19 and TRBJ2-2, the CDR3 gives the full variable domain: DGGITQSPKYLFRKEGQNVTLSCEQNLNHDAMYWYRQDPGQGLRLIYYSQIVNDFQKGDIAEGYSVSREKKESFPLTVTSAQKNPTAFYLCASGGQTNTGELFFGEGSRLTVL.

The genes are TRBV5-1 and TRBJ2-1; D might be TRBD2 (6 bases). V was pared by 4 bases and J by 6 bases, with 14 bases between. The germline V gene has CDR1 SGHRS and CDR2 YFSETQ. The CDR3 covers 14 residues. The DNA for the CDR3 is TGCGCCAGCAGCGTCTACGGGACTGGCAATGAGCAGTTCTTC. Protein sequence: CASSVYGTGNEQFF.

The V and J genes are TRBV9 and TRBJ2-1; 9 nucleotides agree with TRBD2. J was trimmed by 5 bases and V by 4 bases; bases with no gene match: 10. The CDR3 covers 16 residues. Germline V CDR1 and CDR2: SGDLS, YYNGEE. This chain's CDR3 is CASSLGGGRADNEQFF. The DNA of the CDR3 is TGTGCCAGCAGCCTGGGAGGCGGGAGGGCCGACAATGAGCAGTTCTTC.

The J gene is TRBJ2-2, the V gene TRBV5-4, with D perhaps matching TRBD2 (6 bases). V gave up 1 base and J gave up 0 bases, with 10 bases separating them. This CDR3 spans 16 amino acids. The germline gives CDR1 SGHNT, CDR2 YYREEE (reference sequence). CDR3 sequence: CASSLYGTPNTGELFF. DNA for the CDR3: TGTGCCAGCAGCTTGTACGGGACTCCGAACACCGGGGAGCTGTTTTTT.

V usage is TRBV10-3 and J usage is TRBJ2-7; possible D gene TRBD1, 5 bases. CDR1 ENHRY and CDR2 SYGVKD come from the germline V gene. This CDR3 is built from 14 residues. Trimming shortened V by 3 bases and J by 1 base, and 10 bases separated the two germline ends. The DNA of the CDR3 is TGTGCCATCAGTGATTGGCAGGGATCCTACGAGCAGTACTTC. Its translation is CAISDWQGSYEQYF.

This clone was detected only once. The chain is built from TRBV14 and TRBJ1-4, with D maybe TRBD1 (6 bases). Germline CDR1 and CDR2: SGHDN and FVKESK. V lost 4 bases and J lost 7, with 13 bases in between. CDR3 length: 14 residues. CDR3 sequence: CASSLRGASEKLFF. The CDR3 bases are TGTGCCAGCAGCCTCAGGGGAGCTAGTGAAAAACTGTTTTTT.

The chain has TRBV7-2 and TRBJ2-3, with 8 bases that match TRBD1. This CDR3 spans 16 amino acids. J was trimmed by 0 bases and V by 5 bases; bases with no gene match: 7. The germline gives CDR1 SGHTA, CDR2 FQGNSA. The CDR3 here is CASSPRQGRSTDTQYF. The CDR3, as DNA: TGTGCCAGCAGCCCGAGACAGGGGCGTAGCACAGATACGCAGTATTTT.

The rearrangement links TRBV19 to TRBJ2-1; 13 bases are a match to TRBD2. This CDR3 has 14 residues. V lost 9 bases to trimming and J lost 9 bases; unmatched junction nucleotides: 8. In germline, CDR1 is LNHDA, CDR2 SQIVND (reference sequence). In nucleotides, the CDR3 is TGTGCCAGCTTACTAGCGGGAGGGCCCGGTGAGCAGTTCTTC. Translation: CASLLAGGPGEQFF.

This clone was observed a few times. The J gene is TRBJ2-7, the V gene TRBV6-5; 7 positions agree with TRBD2. The germline gives CDR1 MNHEY, CDR2 SVGAGI. Trimming took 10 bases from V and 5 from J; bases not matched to a gene: 8. The CDR3 length is 12 residues. The CDR3 DNA follows: TGTGCCATCTTTCGGGGGGTCCACGAGCAGTACTTC. Translation: CAIFRGVHEQYF.

The chain has TRBV28 and TRBJ2-3; no reliable D call. Trimming shortened V by 5 bases and J by 3 bases, and 6 bases separated the two germline ends. This CDR3 comprises 12 residues. Germline V gives CDR1 MDHEN, CDR2 SYDVKM. The CDR3: CASSLRTDTQYF. The CDR3 coding sequence is TGTGCCAGCAGTCTCAGGACAGATACGCAGTATTTT. The complete variable domain, with remaining parts taken from reference TRBV28 and TRBJ2-3, reads DVKVTQSSRYLVKRTGEKVFLECVQDMDHENMFWYRQDPGLGLRLIYFSYDVKMKEKGDIPEGYSVSREKKERFSLILESASTNQTSMYLCASSLRTDTQYFGPGTRLTVL.

The genes are TRBV5-1 and TRBJ1-1; D perhaps matches TRBD1 (5 bases). Trimming took 0 bases from V and 2 from J, leaving 11 bases between them. There are 15 residues in the CDR3. CDR1 and CDR2 from the germline V gene are SGHRS and YFSETQ. CDR3 DNA sequence: TGCGCCAGCAGCTTGGAGGCAGGGCAAAACACTGAAGCTTTCTTT. Protein sequence: CASSLEAGQNTEAFF.

This chain connects TRBV14 to TRBJ2-3; 9 bases line up with TRBD1. The CDR3 totals 17 residues. The junction had 9 bases not matched to a gene; V was cut back by 3 bases and J by 2 bases. The germline gives CDR1 SGHDN, CDR2 FVKESK. CDR3 sequence: CASSQEAWDRDTDTQYF. CDR3 sequence (DNA): TGTGCCAGCAGCCAGGAAGCGTGGGACAGGGACACAGATACGCAGTATTTT.

The V call is TRBV7-9, the J call TRBJ2-3; 12 nucleotides agree with TRBD2. CDR1 SEHNR and CDR2 FQNEAQ come from the germline V gene (reference sequence). With V trimmed by 5 bases and J by 0 bases, 3 bases remained unmatched. The CDR3 runs 16 residues. CDR3 in DNA: TGTGCCAGCAGCATAGGGACTAGCGGGAGCACAGATACGCAGTATTTT. Translated, it gives CASSIGTSGSTDTQYF.

The gene calls are TRBV10-3 and TRBJ2-2; 8 bases line up with TRBD1. This CDR3 spans 14 amino acids. Germline V gene lookup returns CDR1 ENHRY and CDR2 SYGVKD. Trimming took 10 bases from V and 4 from J; bases not matched to a gene: 8. CDR3 sequence: CATRQGSSTGELFF. The CDR3 coding sequence is TGTGCCACGAGACAGGGGTCTAGCACCGGGGAGCTGTTTTTT.

J is TRBJ1-6 and V is TRBV27; 9 positions agree with TRBD1. The CDR3 is made up of 17 amino acids. Germline lookup yields CDR1 MNHEY and CDR2 SMNVEV (reference sequence). J lost 7 bases, V lost 7 bases, and 14 bases had no gene match. This CDR3 reads CASTLLPRGQGNSPLHF. The CDR3 region has the DNA TGTGCCAGCACCCTCCTCCCGCGCGGACAGGGGAATTCACCCCTCCACTTT.

J is TRBJ2-1 and V is TRBV2; D possibly corresponds to TRBD1 (6 bases). Germline CDR1 is SNHLY and CDR2 is FYNNEI. Between the trimmed V and J ends, which lost 11 bases and 3 bases, there was a span of 11 bases. There are 12 residues in the CDR3. The CDR3 coding sequence is TGTGCCGGACAGACTGGCTACAATGAGCAGTTCTTC. It yields the protein CAGQTGYNEQFF. Full variable domain (outside the CDR3, taken from reference TRBV2 and TRBJ2-1): EPEVTQTPSHQVTQMGQEVILRCVPISNHLYFYWYRQILGQKVEFLVSFYNNEISEKSEIFDDQFSVERPDGSNFTLKIRSTKLEDSAMYFCAGQTGYNEQFFGPGTRLTVL.

This chain links TRBV28 with TRBJ2-1; unclear D gene. The V end lost 3 bases, the J end lost 5 bases, and 5 bases lay between the germline ends. The CDR3 runs 12 residues. The germline CDR1 and CDR2 sequences are MDHEN and SYDVKM. The CDR3 reads CASSFPDNEQFF. The CDR3 region has the DNA TGTGCCAGCAGTTTCCCCGACAATGAGCAGTTCTTC.

The chain recombines TRBV10-2 with TRBJ2-7; TRBD2 matches at 12 bases. The germline gives CDR1 WSHSY, CDR2 SAAADI. J gave up 6 bases and V 6 bases, and 15 bases lay outside the gene matches. The CDR3 loop spans 17 amino acids. The CDR3: CASRNTWWASGRGEQYV. CDR3 nucleotides: TGCGCCAGCAGGAACACCTGGTGGGCTAGCGGGAGGGGCGAGCAGTACGTC.

V is TRBV28 and J is TRBJ2-5, with 9 bases fitting TRBD2. From germline, CDR1 is MDHEN and CDR2 SYDVKM. CDR3 size: 14 residues. V lost 6 bases, J lost 4 bases, and 6 bases stayed unmatched. CDR3 nucleotides: TGTGCCAGCAGGTCGGGACTAGCACTAGAGACCCAGTACTTC. Its protein product is CASRSGLALETQYF.

The chain couples TRBV6-1 to TRBJ2-1, with D possibly TRBD2 on 5 matching bases. Germline lookup yields CDR1 MNHNS and CDR2 SASEGT. Trimming stripped 1 base from V and 1 base from J, with 11 bases between. This CDR3 contains 16 residues. The CDR3 region has the DNA TGTGCCAGCAGTGAAGGAAGGCCGGGATCCTACAATGAGCAGTTCTTC. It encodes CASSEGRPGSYNEQFF.

Comment on this clone: A read error may produce the germline difference seen at one junction end. This rearrangement joins TRBV2 to TRBJ2-5; 7 positions match TRBD2. The CDR3 totals 15 residues. Germline V gene lookup returns CDR1 SNHLY and CDR2 FYNNEI. The CDR3 DNA is TGTGCCAGCAGTGAAGAGGGACTATCCCAAGAGGCCCAGTACTTC. This codes for CASSEEGLSQEAQYF. Full variable domain (missing parts from reference TRBV2 and TRBJ2-5): EPEVTQTPSHQVTQMGQEVILRCVPISNHLYFYWYRQILGQKVEFLVSFYNNEISEKSEIFDDQFSVERPDGSNFTLKIRSTKLEDSAMYFCASSEEGLSQEAQYFGPGTRLLVL.

The chain is built from TRBV11-2 and TRBJ2-1, with 8 bases aligning to TRBD1. Unmatched junction bases numbered 7, after V lost 3 bases and J lost 6 bases. The CDR3 runs to 15 residues. CDR1 is SGHAT, CDR2 FQNNGV, per germline. The CDR3 bases are TGTGCCAGCAGCTTGATGGGTCAGGGGGCCAATGAGCAGTTCTTC. It is translated as CASSLMGQGANEQFF. Filled out from reference TRBV11-2 and TRBJ2-1, the complete variable domain reads EAGVAQSPRYKIIEKRQSVAFWCNPISGHATLYWYQQILGQGPKLLIQFQNNGVVDDSQLPKDRFSAERLKGVDSTLKIQPAKLEDSAVYLCASSLMGQGANEQFFGPGTRLTVL.

The chain is built from TRBV27 and TRBJ2-5; 9 nucleotides align to TRBD2. This CDR3 region has 14 residues. Germline V gene lookup returns CDR1 MNHEY and CDR2 SMNVEV (reference sequence). J gave up 5 bases and V 6 bases, and 7 bases lay outside the gene matches. The CDR3 DNA follows: TGTGCCAGCAGAATTAGCGGGAGCGGCGAGACCCAGTACTTC. Its translation: CASRISGSGETQYF.

The chain is built from TRBV7-2 and TRBJ2-1; D is unresolved. Trimming removed 3 bases from V and 9 bases from J, with 9 bases in between. Germline V gene lookup returns CDR1 SGHTA and CDR2 FQGNSA. CDR3 length: 12 residues. The chain's CDR3 is CASSFLVGEQFF. The CDR3 DNA reads as TGTGCCAGCAGCTTCCTAGTTGGTGAGCAGTTCTTC.

This clone has just a few counts. V gene TRBV28 combines with J gene TRBJ2-7; no firm D call. Trimming shortened V by 4 bases and J by 0 bases, and 4 bases separated the two germline ends. Germline V gives CDR1 MDHEN, CDR2 SYDVKM. The CDR3 covers 12 residues. This CDR3 is CASSSSSYEQYF. The DNA of the CDR3 is TGTGCCAGCAGTTCCAGCTCCTACGAGCAGTACTTC.

Of note for this clone: Other DNA sequences in this specimen translate into the identical CDR3. The CDR3 reads CASSLSSGRTDTQYF. The CDR3 DNA sequence: TGTGCCAGCAGCTTAAGTAGCGGACGCACAGATACGCAGTATTTT. The V call is TRBV11-2, the J call TRBJ2-3, with D perhaps TRBD2 (6 bases). CDR1 and CDR2 from the germline V gene are SGHAT and FQNNGV. The CDR3 length is 15 residues. The V gene lost 2 bases and the J gene lost 1 base, with 10 bases spanning the gap.

The chain combines TRBV6-1 with TRBJ1-2; D is unclear. CDR3 length equals 15 residues. Trimming took 0 bases from V and 5 from J, leaving 13 bases between them. CDR1 and CDR2 (germline): MNHNS, SASEGT. CDR3 in amino acids: CASSEAMRVLYGYTF. The CDR3 bases are TGTGCCAGCAGTGAAGCAATGAGGGTTCTTTATGGCTACACCTTC.

This rearrangement joins TRBV19 to TRBJ1-6, with D uncertain. Germline V gives CDR1 LNHDA, CDR2 SQIVND (reference sequence). The CDR3 spans 14 residues. Trimming removed 4 bases from V and 5 bases from J, with 9 bases in between. The CDR3 DNA is TGTGCCAGTAGTACGACGGGAGATAATTCACCCCTCCACTTT. It encodes CASSTTGDNSPLHF.